Each of the 32 T cell receptor beta chains below was sequenced from the same sample in a study of T cells after yellow fever vaccination. One entry per CDR3 protein, called by TCRdb with MiXCR from the 5' RACE reads. The sample records hundreds of thousands of distinct CDR3 sequences, approximately 12% being singletons. The sample consisted of CD4+ T cells sorted from PBMCs, taken 15 days after the yellow fever booster vaccination. These receptors all stem from a man aged 18 to 29 who received the YFV17D yellow fever vaccine.

V gene TRBV5-1 combines with J gene TRBJ1-1; the match to TRBD1 covers 8 bases. J gave up 4 bases and V 4 bases, and 9 bases lay outside the gene matches. The CDR3 is 15 residues long. Germline V lookup: CDR1 SGHRS, CDR2 YFSETQ. DNA for the CDR3: TGCGCCAGCAGCAGGAGACAGGGGATCGGCACTGAAGCTTTCTTT. Translation gives CASSRRQGIGTEAFF.

The rearrangement uses TRBV7-2 and TRBJ2-3, with D maybe TRBD2 (5 bases). CDR1 SGHTA and CDR2 FQGNSA come from the germline V gene. CDR3 length equals 14 residues. V was cut by 3 bases and J by 4 bases, with 11 bases left in between. The CDR3 nucleotides read TGTGCCAGCAGCTTGCGACTACCTCCAGATACGCAGTATTTT. It yields the protein CASSLRLPPDTQYF.

This clonotype was seen a handful of times. This sequence joins TRBV27 and TRBJ1-2, with a possible D match to TRBD1 (6 bases). Deletions cut 0 bases from V and 2 bases from J, with 19 bases between. CDR1 and CDR2 (germline): MNHEY, SMNVEV (reference sequence). The CDR3 covers 18 residues. The CDR3 DNA reads as TGTGCCAGCAGTTTATCAAATAGGTTCGGACAGCAGAACTATGGCTACACCTTC. This codes for CASSLSNRFGQQNYGYTF.

This clonotype came up many times. The chain carries TRBV10-3 and TRBJ2-3; 8 bases are shared with TRBD2. The trim removed 10 bases at V and 1 base at J, leaving 10 bases unmatched. CDR3 size: 15 residues. Germline lookup yields CDR1 ENHRY and CDR2 SYGVKD. Here the CDR3 DNA reads TGTGCCACCTCCCGGAGTAGCGGGGGCACAGATACGCAGTATTTT. As protein: CATSRSSGGTDTQYF.

On this clonotype: Relative to the germline gene, one junction end is altered; a read error may explain this. V gene TRBV5-1 combines with J gene TRBJ2-5, with 9 bases identical to TRBD2. The CDR3 has 16 residues. The germline V gene encodes CDR1 SGHRS and CDR2 YFSETQ. CDR3: CASSLAGGGAGETQYF. The CDR3, as DNA: TGTGCCAGCAGTTTGGCGGGAGGGGGGGCCGGAGAGACCCAGTACTTC.

The DNA for the CDR3 is TGTGCCAGCAGAACCGGGACAGGGCATTCACCCCTCCACTTT. Translating gives CASRTGTGHSPLHF. The chain is built from TRBV28 and TRBJ1-6, with 9 bases lining up with TRBD1. Germline loops: CDR1 MDHEN, CDR2 SYDVKM. The CDR3 totals 14 residues. Germline trimming cut 6 bases from V and 8 bases from J; bases unmatched to any gene: 5.

The CDR3 coding sequence is TGTGCCAGCAACTTGGGGGCCAACGTCCTGACTTTC. This sequence encodes CASNLGANVLTF. This chain connects TRBV2 to TRBJ2-6, with D hard to call. Germline V lookup: CDR1 SNHLY, CDR2 FYNNEI. The CDR3 length is 12 residues. The germline V and J ends were trimmed by 7 bases and 4 bases, with 5 bases remaining between them.

The J gene is TRBJ1-3, the V gene TRBV6-5, with D possibly TRBD1 on 6 matching bases. The CDR3 spans 14 residues. CDR1 and CDR2 from the germline V gene are MNHEY and SVGAGI. The ends were cut back, 0 bases at V and 12 bases at J, with 15 bases in the middle. The CDR3 is CASSYSISGVNIYF. As DNA, the CDR3 is TGTGCCAGCAGTTACTCGATATCAGGGGTGAACATATATTTT.

The chain is built from TRBV7-2 and TRBJ2-1, with 8 positions matching TRBD2. This CDR3 region has 13 residues. Trimming cost V 5 bases and J 9 bases; bases outside gene matches: 6. Germline CDR1 is SGHTA and CDR2 is FQGNSA. The CDR3 protein is CASSTRLASEQFF. The CDR3 region has the DNA TGTGCCAGCAGCACCCGACTAGCGAGTGAGCAGTTCTTC.

In this sample, this clonotype turned up a few times. The chain links TRBV20-1 to TRBJ2-2; D tentatively reads TRBD1 or TRBD2 (6 bases each). In germline, CDR1 is DFQATT, CDR2 SNEGSKA (reference sequence). Deletions cut 2 bases from V and 0 bases from J, with 10 bases between. The CDR3 covers 15 residues. CDR3 coding DNA: TGCAGTGCTAGATTAGGGGGGACGAACACCGGGGAGCTGTTTTTT. Translating it yields CSARLGGTNTGELFF.

The J gene is TRBJ2-5, the V gene TRBV7-2; TRBD2 matches 7 bases. CDR1 is SGHTA and CDR2 is FQGNSA in the germline V gene. The CDR3 length is 15 residues. Germline trimming cut 4 bases from V and 5 bases from J; bases unmatched to any gene: 10. For the CDR3, the DNA is TGTGCCAGCAGCTCCCAGCGGGGATGGAGGGAGACCCAGTACTTC. It specifies CASSSQRGWRETQYF.

This clonotype was counted only a few times. The chain is built from TRBV7-9 and TRBJ2-1, with 7 bases matching TRBD1. With V trimmed by 5 bases and J by 9 bases, 13 bases remained unmatched. The CDR3 length is 15 residues. Per the germline V gene, CDR1 is SEHNR and CDR2 is FQNEAQ (reference sequence). DNA of the CDR3: TGTGCCAGCAGCGAACAGGGGTACTCGGGCGCTGAGCAGTTCTTC. Translation gives CASSEQGYSGAEQFF.

The V call is TRBV6-2 or TRBV6-3, the J call TRBJ1-2, with a weak D call TRBD1 (5 bases). CDR1 is MNHEY, CDR2 SVGEGT, per germline. The CDR3 loop spans 15 amino acids. V lost 4 bases and J 4 bases, leaving 16 bases between the germline ends. CDR3 nucleotide sequence: TGTGCCAGCAGTTCACCGGGACGGACCCTCTATGGCTACACCTTC. Its protein product is CASSSPGRTLYGYTF.

CDR3 amino acids: CASSQVWKGMNTEAFF. Here the CDR3 DNA reads TGCGCCAGCAGCCAAGTATGGAAGGGGATGAACACTGAAGCTTTCTTT. The chain is built from TRBV4-1 and TRBJ1-1; maybe TRBD1 (5 bases). V lost 1 base and J 0 bases, leaving 12 bases between the germline ends. From germline, CDR1 is MGHRA and CDR2 YSYEKL. The CDR3 is 16 residues long.

The genes are TRBV6-2 or TRBV6-3 and TRBJ2-5; 8 bases are shared with TRBD1. After removal of 5 bases from V and 4 bases from J, the junction contained 12 bases not matched to a gene. This CDR3 has 16 amino acids. The V gene's germline CDR1 is MNHEY and CDR2 SVGEGT. CDR3 bases: TGTGCCAGCAGTACCCCTTGGGACAGGAGGAGAGAGACCCAGTACTTC. Translating gives CASSTPWDRRRETQYF.

This clonotype was detected only a few times. The chain links TRBV7-9 to TRBJ2-3; no clear D. CDR1 SEHNR and CDR2 FQNEAQ come from the germline V gene (reference sequence). CDR3 length: 15 amino acids. Trimming took 4 bases from V and 0 from J, leaving 11 bases between them. The CDR3 DNA follows: TGTGCCAGCAGCTCAGACGGGCTGAGCACAGATACGCAGTATTTT. Protein product: CASSSDGLSTDTQYF.

The chain recombines TRBV7-9 with TRBJ1-3, with D hard to call. V was pared by 2 bases and J by 0 bases, with 11 bases between. The CDR3 has 16 amino acids. CDR1 and CDR2 (germline): SEHNR, FQNEAQ (reference sequence). CDR3 nucleotide sequence: TGTGCCAGCAGCTTAACCGGGCCGGCCTCTGGAAACACCATATATTTT. Its protein is CASSLTGPASGNTIYF.

This clonotype has ten or more counts. The chain carries TRBV5-1 and TRBJ1-1, with D hard to call. Germline lookup yields CDR1 SGHRS and CDR2 YFSETQ. The CDR3 is 14 amino acids. V lost 2 bases and J lost 1, with 9 bases in between. In nucleotides, the CDR3 is TGCGCCAGCAGCTTTGCGGACCCGAACACTGAAGCTTTCTTT. It is translated as CASSFADPNTEAFF.

The rearrangement links TRBV4-2 to TRBJ1-5, with no clear D. This CDR3 has 16 residues. V shed 1 base and J shed 1 base, with 11 bases lying between them. The germline V gene has CDR1 LGHNA and CDR2 YNFKEQ. The CDR3 region is CASSQVLPGSNQPQHF. CDR3 sequence (DNA): TGTGCCAGCAGCCAAGTACTCCCTGGGAGCAATCAGCCCCAGCATTTT.

This clonotype was observed at least ten times. This chain connects TRBV12-3 or TRBV12-4 to TRBJ1-3; D uncertain. Trimming shortened V by 5 bases and J by 6 bases, and 11 bases separated the two germline ends. This CDR3 is 13 amino acids long. The CDR3 DNA sequence: TGTGCCAGCAGTCCAACAAGAGCAAACACCATATATTTT. It is translated as CASSPTRANTIYF.

This clonotype was observed at least ten times. V and J are TRBV29-1 and TRBJ2-5; the D gene is possibly TRBD2 (5 bases). The CDR3 is made up of 13 amino acids. V was shortened by 3 bases and J by 5 bases, with 13 bases between the two germline ends. CDR1 SQVTM and CDR2 ANQGSEA come from the germline V gene. This CDR3 is CSVDLFRRETQYF. The DNA of the CDR3 is TGCAGCGTTGATTTATTCAGGAGGGAGACCCAGTACTTC.

In this sample, this clonotype turned up a few times. This rearrangement joins TRBV5-4 to TRBJ1-2, with D perhaps TRBD1 (6 bases). Germline V CDR1 and CDR2: SGHNT, YYREEE (reference sequence). With 1 base removed from V and 8 bases from J, the gap between germline ends came to 15 bases. This CDR3 has 14 amino acids. The CDR3 protein is CASSLPYRARGYTF. The CDR3 nucleotides read TGTGCCAGCAGCTTGCCTTACAGGGCGAGGGGCTACACCTTC. Full variable domain (rest looked up from reference TRBV5-4 and TRBJ1-2): ETGVTQSPTHLIKTRGQQVTLRCSSQSGHNTVSWYQQALGQGPQFIFQYYREEENGRGNFPPRFSGLQFPNYSSELNVNALELDDSALYLCASSLPYRARGYTFGSGTRLTVV.

The V and J genes are TRBV5-6 and TRBJ1-4, with a possible D match to TRBD1 (6 bases). Per the germline V gene, CDR1 is SGHDT and CDR2 is YYEEEE. V was shortened by 2 bases and J by 0 bases, with 17 bases between the two germline ends. The CDR3 loop spans 18 amino acids. This chain's CDR3 is CASSFKGGQIATNEKLFF. The CDR3, as DNA: TGTGCCAGCAGCTTTAAGGGAGGACAGATTGCAACTAATGAAAAACTGTTTTTT.

This clonotype was seen at least ten times. The J gene is TRBJ1-2, the V gene TRBV4-2; D gene ambiguous. This CDR3 comprises 14 residues. The V end was cut by 5 bases, the J end by 4 bases, with 14 bases between. Looked up from germline, CDR1 is LGHNA and CDR2 is YNFKEQ. The CDR3 here is CASSNQGPIYGYTF. The CDR3, as DNA: TGTGCCAGCAGCAACCAAGGGCCCATCTATGGCTACACCTTC.

This clonotype was counted a few times. V usage is TRBV4-3 and J usage is TRBJ2-7; 9 bases agree with TRBD1. Germline assignment: CDR1 LGHNA and CDR2 YSLEER. There are 16 residues in the CDR3. V was clipped by 1 base and J by 4 bases; unmatched bases: 8. The CDR3 DNA reads as TGCGCCAGCAGCCAAGGCTACCTGGACAGGGGATACGAGCAGTACTTC. Encoded protein: CASSQGYLDRGYEQYF.

The chain recombines TRBV30 with TRBJ2-5; the D gene is possibly TRBD2 (6 bases). V dropped 0 bases and J dropped 4 bases, with 9 bases sitting between them. Germline CDR1 reads GTSNPN; CDR2 reads SVGIG (reference sequence). The CDR3 length is 13 residues. CDR3 residues: CAWSVEAGETQYF. CDR3 nucleotide sequence: TGTGCCTGGAGTGTAGAAGCGGGAGAGACCCAGTACTTC.

The chain employs TRBV4-3 and TRBJ1-5; D is ambiguous. Germline values: CDR1 LGHNA, CDR2 YSLEER. Trimming shortened V by 2 bases and J by 4 bases, and 12 bases separated the two germline ends. The length of the CDR3 is 15 residues. The CDR3 is CASSQQRRENQPQHF. The CDR3 nucleotides read TGCGCCAGCAGCCAACAGAGACGGGAAAATCAGCCCCAGCATTTT.

This clonotype was observed a few times. This chain connects TRBV28 to TRBJ2-7; 11 bases are shared with TRBD1. J gave up 6 bases and V 6 bases, and 10 bases lay outside the gene matches. The length of the CDR3 is 15 residues. Germline V gives CDR1 MDHEN, CDR2 SYDVKM. CDR3 bases: TGTGCCAGCAGAACCGGGACAGGGGGAACGAGCGAGCAGTACGTC. It specifies CASRTGTGGTSEQYV.

This clonotype was seen more than once but under ten times. The chain joins TRBV7-8 to TRBJ1-1, with D perhaps matching TRBD1 (5 bases). The CDR3 is 13 residues long. The V end lost 4 bases, the J end lost 7 bases, and 13 bases lay between the germline ends. CDR1 is SGHVS and CDR2 is FQNEAQ in the germline V gene. CDR3 DNA sequence: TGTGCCAGCAGCTATACTCAGGGAGTTGAAGCTTTCTTT. Protein sequence: CASSYTQGVEAFF.

The chain couples TRBV5-1 to TRBJ1-3; TRBD1 might be the D (6 bases). Germline V gene sequence: CDR1 SGHRS, CDR2 YFSETQ. The CDR3 has 15 amino acids. V lost 3 bases and J lost 3, with 13 bases in between. This CDR3 reads CASSSEQGFGNTIYF. The DNA for the CDR3 is TGCGCCAGCAGCTCCGAACAGGGCTTTGGAAACACCATATATTTT.

This chain uses TRBV6-6 with TRBJ2-3; TRBD1 or TRBD2 may be the D gene (5 bases each). The germline CDR1 and CDR2 sequences are MNHNY and SVGAGI (reference sequence). The CDR3 has 13 residues. V was pared by 9 bases and J by 2 bases, with 12 bases between. CDR3 protein: CARSGPHTDTQYF. DNA of the CDR3: TGTGCCAGATCGGGACCCCACACAGATACGCAGTATTTT.

The chain joins TRBV12-3 or TRBV12-4 to TRBJ2-1, with D tentatively TRBD1 (6 bases). V lost 10 bases and J 0 bases, leaving 13 bases between the germline ends. The CDR3 covers 14 residues. Here the CDR3 reads CATERGSSYNEQFF. In DNA form, the CDR3 reads TGTGCCACCGAGAGGGGGAGCTCCTACAATGAGCAGTTCTTC.